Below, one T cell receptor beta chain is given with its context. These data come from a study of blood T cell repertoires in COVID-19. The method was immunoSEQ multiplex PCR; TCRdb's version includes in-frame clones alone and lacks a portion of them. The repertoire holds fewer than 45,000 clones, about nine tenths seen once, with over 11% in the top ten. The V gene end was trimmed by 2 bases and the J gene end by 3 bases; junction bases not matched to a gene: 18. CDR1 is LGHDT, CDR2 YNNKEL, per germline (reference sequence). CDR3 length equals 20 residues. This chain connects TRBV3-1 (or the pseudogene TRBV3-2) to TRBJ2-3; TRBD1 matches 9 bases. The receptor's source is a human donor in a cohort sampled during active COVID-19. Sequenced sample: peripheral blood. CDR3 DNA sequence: TGTGCCAGCAGCCAACCCCGGGACAGGGTATTGTTCATGGAAACAGATACGCAGTATTTT. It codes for CASSQPRDRVLFMETDTQYF.